This TCR beta chain emerged from a study of CD8 T cells in ankylosing spondylitis. This CDR3 has 12 residues. Germline CDR1 and CDR2: KGHDR and SFDVKD. V was trimmed by 5 bases and J by 7 bases, leaving 7 bases between them. This clonotype was seen a handful of times. Its target is not known. TCRdb itself ran the 5' RACE reads through MiXCR, one entry per CDR3 protein. The sample yields a few hundred thousand distinct CDR3 sequences, approximately 17% seen once. Findings and caveats of the study: Reactive arthritis synovial fluid and blood previously showed some of these motif variants. Reported data indicate significant enrichment of disease-linked clones within matched ankylosing spondylitis synovial fluid. What appeared characteristic of ankylosing spondylitis blood was a TCR beta motif of 7 or 8 highly homologous variants.

The source material was blood, either unsorted or a sorted T cell fraction (not recorded which). The clonotype originates from a male donor with ankylosing spondylitis. The chain couples TRBV24-1 to TRBJ2-2; D not resolved. CDR3: CATSGEGGELFF. The CDR3 nucleotides read TGTGCCACCAGTGGCGAAGGCGGGGAGCTGTTTTTT.